The present T cell receptor (beta chain) was sequenced within a study of CD8 T cells in Susac syndrome. Random hexamers were used to reverse transcribe an amount of about 0.5 to 1 ug RNA. The authors amplified TCR beta CDR3 across 54 Vbeta and 13 Jbeta using immunoSEQ multiplex PCR. TCRdb used MiXCR to reprocess the immunoSEQ multiplex PCR reads, holding one entry per CDR3 protein. Altogether 150,000 to 200,000 distinct CDR3 sequences are present, roughly 93% being singletons, with the ten largest covering 0.13%. Study conclusions and caveats: As the study acknowledged, the number of individuals who were part of its TCR sequencing and HLA analysis was relatively small.

Negative isolation was used for CD8+ and CD4+ T cells and FACS enrichment for TEMRA cells. Trimming cost V 8 bases and J 5 bases, with 21 bases left between them. The germline CDR1 and CDR2 sequences are SQVTM and ANQGSEA. This CDR3 has 14 amino acids. Worth noting for this clonotype: No antigen is known for it.

The receptor was isolated from a human donor in good health. Sequencing was done on a sample of CD4+ T cells from PBMCs. This chain links TRBV29-1 with TRBJ2-5, with a tentative D call TRBD1 (6 bases). The CDR3 sequence: CSSDLGGGEETQYF. In nucleotides, the CDR3 is TGCAGCTCCGACTTGGGTGGGGGCGAGGAGACCCAGTACTTC.